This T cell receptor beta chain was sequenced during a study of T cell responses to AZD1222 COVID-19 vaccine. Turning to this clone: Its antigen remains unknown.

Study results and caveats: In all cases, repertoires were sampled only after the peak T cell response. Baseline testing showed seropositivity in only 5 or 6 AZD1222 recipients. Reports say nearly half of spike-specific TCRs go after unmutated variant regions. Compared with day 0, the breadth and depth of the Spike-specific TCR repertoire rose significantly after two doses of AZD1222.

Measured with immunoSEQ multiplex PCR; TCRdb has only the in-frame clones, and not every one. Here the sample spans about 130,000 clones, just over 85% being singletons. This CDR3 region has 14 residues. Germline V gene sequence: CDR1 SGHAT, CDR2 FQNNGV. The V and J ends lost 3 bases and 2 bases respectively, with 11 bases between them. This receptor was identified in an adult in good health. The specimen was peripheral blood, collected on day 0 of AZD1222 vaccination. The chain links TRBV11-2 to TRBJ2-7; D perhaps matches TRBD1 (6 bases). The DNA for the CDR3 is TGTGCCAGCAGCTTGGTCGAGGGGGCCTACGAGCAGTACTTC. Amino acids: CASSLVEGAYEQYF.